One sample yielded the 25 T cell receptor beta chains listed below, sequenced in a study of T cells after yellow fever vaccination. One entry per CDR3 protein, called by TCRdb with MiXCR from the 5' RACE reads. This sample has some 260,000 distinct CDR3 sequences, with about 5% found just once. The sample in question was CD4+ T cells sorted from PBMCs, obtained on the day of the yellow fever booster vaccination. Receptors originate from a man aged 18 to 30 who received the YFV17D yellow fever vaccine.

The chain couples TRBV5-6 to TRBJ2-1; 7 nucleotides agree with TRBD2. Germline loops: CDR1 SGHDT, CDR2 YYEEEE. CDR3 length equals 16 residues. Trimming removed 2 bases from V and 0 bases from J; junction bases left unmatched: 5. The CDR3 loop is CASSLAGWSSYNEQFF. The CDR3, as DNA: TGTGCCAGCAGCTTAGCGGGGTGGAGCTCCTACAATGAGCAGTTCTTC.

The sample holds many counts of this clonotype. V is TRBV6-2 or TRBV6-3 and J is TRBJ2-2; D remains ambiguous. V lost 6 bases to trimming and J lost 8 bases, with 13 bases between them. The germline gives CDR1 MNHEY, CDR2 SVGEGT. There are 13 residues in the CDR3. CDR3 bases: TGTGCCAGCAGCCCCGTTTTATTTGGGGAGCTGTTTTTT. Its protein is CASSPVLFGELFF.

This clonotype has at least ten counts. This chain links TRBV10-3 with TRBJ2-1; no definite D call. CDR3 size: 13 residues. Deletions cut 6 bases from V and 7 bases from J, with 13 bases between. CDR1 and CDR2 from the germline V gene are ENHRY and SYGVKD. Here the CDR3 reads CAISNSGVNEQFF. CDR3 DNA sequence: TGTGCCATCAGCAATAGTGGGGTGAATGAGCAGTTCTTC.

The chain carries TRBV5-6 and TRBJ2-3, with D hard to call. The CDR3 loop spans 13 amino acids. The germline CDR1 and CDR2 sequences are SGHDT and YYEEEE. V gave up 0 bases and J gave up 5 bases, with 7 bases separating them. The CDR3 here is CASSLGVLDTQYF. The CDR3 coding sequence is TGTGCCAGCAGCTTGGGGGTTTTAGATACGCAGTATTTT.

The CDR3: CAISDGGGYGYTF. The CDR3 coding sequence is TGTGCCATCAGTGACGGGGGGGGCTATGGCTACACCTTC. The rearrangement joins TRBV10-3 to TRBJ1-2; D possibly corresponds to TRBD1 (5 bases). The CDR3 runs 13 residues. The V and J ends lost 3 bases and 4 bases respectively, with 9 bases between them. CDR1 is ENHRY, CDR2 SYGVKD, per germline.

A few counts support this clonotype. The chain carries TRBV28 and TRBJ1-5; TRBD1 is a possible D gene (6 bases). V was cut by 6 bases and J by 7 bases, with 13 bases left in between. CDR1 MDHEN and CDR2 SYDVKM come from the germline V gene. CDR3 length: 13 residues. As DNA, the CDR3 is TGTGCCAGCAGCGGGGGGGCTTCGCAGCCCCAGCATTTT. This translates into CASSGGASQPQHF.

At least ten counts were recorded for this clonotype. J is TRBJ1-1 and V is TRBV5-1; unclear D gene. The V gene's germline CDR1 is SGHRS and CDR2 YFSETQ. V was trimmed by 6 bases and J by 5 bases, leaving 14 bases between them. This CDR3 region has 13 residues. CDR3 sequence (DNA): TGCGCCAGCACAGACTCACCGGGAACTGAAGCTTTCTTT. This encodes CASTDSPGTEAFF.

This clonotype occurred a few times. The rearrangement links TRBV12-3 or TRBV12-4 to TRBJ1-6, with TRBD1 as a possible D gene (6 bases). V shed 6 bases and J shed 0 bases, with 18 bases lying between them. CDR3 length equals 18 residues. CDR3 bases: TGTGCCAGCAGACCATTCCTACAGGGCCGCTCCTATAATTCACCCCTCCACTTT. Its translation is CASRPFLQGRSYNSPLHF.

The chain couples TRBV20-1 to TRBJ1-1, with D tentatively TRBD1 (6 bases). CDR1 and CDR2 (germline): DFQATT, SNEGSKA (reference sequence). V was clipped by 0 bases and J by 5 bases, with 16 bases between them. The CDR3 runs to 15 residues. The CDR3 protein is CSARDWGLGGTEAFF. The DNA for the CDR3 is TGCAGTGCTAGAGATTGGGGGTTAGGGGGTACTGAAGCTTTCTTT.

This clonotype was seen repeatedly, ten times or more. This chain joins TRBV20-1 and TRBJ2-1; D remains ambiguous. The V end was cut by 4 bases, the J end by 0 bases, with 10 bases between. CDR1 and CDR2 (germline): DFQATT, SNEGSKA (reference sequence). The CDR3 spans 14 residues. CDR3 nucleotides: TGCAGTGCTACTGGGGTGAGCTCCTACAATGAGCAGTTCTTC. Protein product: CSATGVSSYNEQFF.

This clonotype showed up many times. This rearrangement joins TRBV9 to TRBJ1-2; D gene unclear. The CDR3 runs to 14 residues. Trimming stripped 4 bases from V and 0 bases from J, with 10 bases between. CDR1 is SGDLS and CDR2 is YYNGEE in the germline V gene. CDR3 protein: CASSRAQANYGYTF. The CDR3 DNA follows: TGTGCCAGCAGCAGGGCACAAGCTAACTATGGCTACACCTTC.

This clonotype was picked up many times. The chain combines TRBV5-1 with TRBJ1-1; possibly TRBD1 for D (5 bases). Per germline, CDR1 SGHRS and CDR2 YFSETQ. V dropped 6 bases and J dropped 4 bases, with 7 bases sitting between them. This CDR3 has 11 residues. CDR3 DNA sequence: TGCGCCAGCACAGGGAGCACTGAAGCTTTCTTT. Protein sequence: CASTGSTEAFF.

This clonotype was observed a few times. The chain employs TRBV6-4 and TRBJ2-3; tentative D call: TRBD1 (6 bases). Per the germline V gene, CDR1 is MRHNA and CDR2 is SNTAGT. V lost 0 bases to trimming and J lost 2 bases, with 15 bases between them. The CDR3 runs 17 residues. The CDR3 reads CASSDSTSGHNTDTQYF. CDR3 coding DNA: TGTGCCAGCAGTGACTCGACTTCGGGACACAACACAGATACGCAGTATTTT.

This clonotype was detected many times. CDR3 sequence reads: CASSPGDRSETQYF. For the CDR3, the DNA is TGTGCCAGCAGCCCTGGGGACAGGTCAGAGACCCAGTACTTC. The J gene is TRBJ2-5, the V gene TRBV7-3, with 8 bases identical to TRBD1. J gave up 4 bases and V 5 bases, and 6 bases lay outside the gene matches. The germline gives CDR1 SGHTA, CDR2 FQGTGA. The CDR3 runs 14 residues.

This clonotype showed up many times. This chain joins TRBV2 and TRBJ1-1; TRBD1 is a possible D gene (6 bases). Per the germline V gene, CDR1 is SNHLY and CDR2 is FYNNEI. Trimming took off 3 bases at V and 8 bases at J, with 10 bases between the two ends. The CDR3 is 12 amino acids. For the CDR3, the DNA is TGTGCCAGCAGTGAGGGGACAAAAGAAGCTTTCTTT. Translated, it gives CASSEGTKEAFF.

This clonotype has a count of ten or more. The chain joins TRBV6-2 or TRBV6-3 to TRBJ2-1; TRBD1 is a possible D gene (5 bases). The V gene lost 10 bases and the J gene lost 3 bases, with 16 bases spanning the gap. Looked up from germline, CDR1 is MNHEY and CDR2 is SVGEGT. This CDR3 spans 14 amino acids. Here the CDR3 reads CATKGAGNYNEQFF. The CDR3 nucleotides read TGTGCCACCAAGGGCGCAGGGAACTACAATGAGCAGTTCTTC.

This clonotype was picked up many times. The chain joins TRBV7-2 to TRBJ2-7, with D perhaps matching TRBD1 (6 bases). Trimming cost V 4 bases and J 0 bases, with 16 bases left between them. CDR1 and CDR2 (germline): SGHTA, FQGNSA. The CDR3 spans 16 residues. The CDR3 sequence: CASSSRGQKSSYEQYF. CDR3 coding DNA: TGTGCCAGCAGCTCCCGCGGACAGAAGAGCTCCTACGAGCAGTACTTC. Looking up the rest from reference TRBV7-2 and TRBJ2-7 gives the full variable domain: GAGVSQSPSNKVTEKGKDVELRCDPISGHTALYWYRQSLGQGLEFLIYFQGNSAPDKSGLPSDRFSAERTGGSVSTLTIQRTQQEDSAVYLCASSSRGQKSSYEQYFGPGTRLTVT.

A remark on this clonotype: A read error may explain this, as a much larger clone is one base away. The CDR3 carries no conserved terminal phenylalanine or tryptophan, so it likely arises from a read error. The rearrangement uses TRBV3-1 and TRBJ2-2; weak D call: TRBD2 (6 bases). The length of the CDR3 is 16 residues. Deletions cut 4 bases from V and 0 bases from J, with 12 bases between. The germline gives CDR1 LGHDT, CDR2 YNNKEL (reference sequence). The CDR3, as DNA: TGTGCCAGCAGCCTTCTAGCGCTAGCGAACACCGGGGAGCTGTTTTCT. This encodes CASSLLALANTGELFS.

V is TRBV18 and J is TRBJ2-1; 10 bases match TRBD1. CDR1 and CDR2 (germline): KGHSH, LQKENI. The CDR3 consists of 16 residues. With 3 bases clipped from V and 4 bases from J, the junction kept 6 bases outside the gene matches. The CDR3 DNA reads as TGTGCCAGCTCACCGCCCGGGACAGGGGATTACAATGAGCAGTTCTTC. It codes for CASSPPGTGDYNEQFF.

The V call is TRBV28, the J call TRBJ1-5, with TRBD1 as a possible D gene (6 bases). Germline assignment: CDR1 MDHEN and CDR2 SYDVKM. This CDR3 spans 15 amino acids. Trimming removed 1 base from V and 6 bases from J, with 13 bases in between. The CDR3 DNA reads TGTGCCAGCAGTTTATTTCACAGGGTGGCTCAGCCCCAGCATTTT. It is translated as CASSLFHRVAQPQHF.

This clonotype was detected only a few times. The J gene is TRBJ2-1, the V gene TRBV6-1, with a tentative D call TRBD2 (5 bases). Trimming shortened V by 1 base and J by 8 bases, and 15 bases separated the two germline ends. Germline CDR1 and CDR2: MNHNS and SASEGT. This CDR3 has 15 amino acids. The CDR3 DNA is TGTGCCAGCAGTGAAGTTCTGGGGAGTGGGGATGAGCAGTTCTTC. The encoded protein is CASSEVLGSGDEQFF.

This clonotype has a handful of counts. The chain is built from TRBV28 and TRBJ2-1; no clear D gene. The CDR3 sequence is 11 residues long. From germline, CDR1 is MDHEN and CDR2 SYDVKM. V lost 6 bases to trimming and J lost 6 bases, with 6 bases between them. DNA of the CDR3: TGTGCCAGCAGCTCATTCAATGAGCAGTTCTTC. The encoded protein is CASSSFNEQFF.

In its sample, this clonotype was seen a few times. CDR3 DNA: TGTGCCAGCAGGGACACTAGCACAGATACGCAGTATTTT. Amino acids: CASRDTSTDTQYF. The chain couples TRBV2 to TRBJ2-3; weak D call: TRBD1 (5 bases). The V end lost 6 bases, the J end lost 0 bases, and 7 bases lay between the germline ends. The CDR3 is made up of 13 amino acids. CDR1 is SNHLY and CDR2 is FYNNEI in the germline V gene.

In this sample, this clonotype turned up many times. The chain employs TRBV7-9 and TRBJ2-3, with D hard to call. V was shortened by 2 bases and J by 2 bases, with 5 bases between the two germline ends. CDR1 SEHNR and CDR2 FQNEAQ come from the germline V gene (reference sequence). The CDR3 has 13 residues. CDR3 sequence reads: CASSLRITDTQYF. Here the CDR3 DNA reads TGTGCCAGCAGCTTACGCATCACAGATACGCAGTATTTT.

This clonotype was observed a handful of times. The V call is TRBV7-6, the J call TRBJ2-1, with D possibly matching TRBD1 (6 bases). The ends were cut back, 1 base at V and 9 bases at J, with 16 bases in the middle. Germline V CDR1 and CDR2: SGHVS, FNYEAQ. The CDR3 totals 15 residues. The CDR3 bases are TGTGCCAGCAGCTTAGACCCTGGGGGCCTAAGTGAGCAGTTCTTC. It is translated as CASSLDPGGLSEQFF.